These 9 T cell receptor beta chains originate from one sample sequenced in a study of T cell responses to AZD1222 COVID-19 vaccine. The protocol was immunoSEQ multiplex PCR, while the TCRdb copy is restricted to in-frame clones and leaves out a portion. Counted here are tens of thousands of clones, 70% to 90% occurring once; the ten biggest clones make up approximately 7%. The starting material was peripheral blood, obtained on day 0 of AZD1222 vaccination. The receptors stem from an adult in good health.

V gene TRBV7-9 combines with J gene TRBJ1-1, with D unclear. V was cut by 0 bases and J by 0 bases, with 8 bases left in between. The CDR3 sequence is 15 residues long. CDR1 and CDR2 (germline): SEHNR, FQNEAQ (reference sequence). For the CDR3, the DNA is TGTGCCAGCAGCTTAGCCGTGGGCCTGAACACTGAAGCTTTCTTT. It is translated as CASSLAVGLNTEAFF.

This clone occurred once. The V gene is TRBV12-3 or TRBV12-4, the J gene TRBJ2-7, with D unresolved. There are 12 residues in the CDR3. Trimming took 5 bases from V and 6 from J, leaving 11 bases between them. The CDR3 sequence is CASSPQGFEQYF. CDR3 sequence (DNA): TGTGCCAGCAGTCCCCAAGGTTTCGAGCAGTACTTC.

V gene TRBV7-9 combines with J gene TRBJ1-1; D is uncertain. The V gene's germline CDR1 is SEHNR and CDR2 FQNEAQ (reference sequence). This CDR3 spans 12 amino acids. Trimming cost V 2 bases and J 11 bases, with 12 bases left between them. The CDR3 sequence: CASSLTGRRAFF. CDR3 DNA sequence: TGTGCCAGCAGCTTAACCGGACGCAGGGCTTTCTTT. The entire variable domain, with the rest obtained from reference TRBV7-9 and TRBJ1-1, is as follows: DTGVSQNPRHKITKRGQNVTFRCDPISEHNRLYWYRQTLGQGPEFLTYFQNEAQLEKSRLLSDRFSAERPKGSFSTLEIQRTEQGDSAMYLCASSLTGRRAFFGQGTRLTVV.

The V gene is TRBV9, the J gene TRBJ2-1; 14 bases are shared with TRBD2. The CDR3 loop spans 18 amino acids. V dropped 3 bases and J dropped 6; count of bases not matched to a gene: 11. CDR1 is SGDLS and CDR2 is YYNGEE in the germline V gene. CDR3 sequence: CASSAGTSGSVGANEQFF. Written as DNA, the CDR3 is TGTGCCAGCAGCGCGGGGACTAGCGGGAGTGTGGGCGCCAATGAGCAGTTCTTC.

The gene calls are TRBV6-1 and TRBJ2-3; a weak D match, TRBD2 (5 bases). Per the germline V gene, CDR1 is MNHNS and CDR2 is SASEGT. This CDR3 contains 13 residues. Trimming removed 3 bases at V and 4 bases at J, with 8 bases between. CDR3 region: CASSDVRADTQYF. The CDR3 nucleotides read TGTGCCAGCAGTGATGTGAGGGCAGATACGCAGTATTTT.

V gene TRBV19 combines with J gene TRBJ1-2, with 7 bases identical to TRBD1. The ends lost 6 bases at V and 8 bases at J; junction bases unmatched: 6. The CDR3 runs 12 residues. Germline loops: CDR1 LNHDA, CDR2 SQIVND (reference sequence). The CDR3 DNA sequence: TGTGCCAGTAGGGGACAGTTCGAGGGCTACACCTTC. Translating gives CASRGQFEGYTF.

The chain is built from TRBV10-2 and TRBJ1-2, with D possibly TRBD1 on 6 matching bases. Germline loops: CDR1 WSHSY, CDR2 SAAADI. This CDR3 contains 15 residues. V dropped 6 bases and J dropped 8 bases, with 22 bases sitting between them. CDR3 DNA sequence: TGCGCCAGCAGAAGTAACCGGGACATCAGACAGGGCTACACCTTC. Translated: CASRSNRDIRQGYTF.

The V and J genes are TRBV28 and TRBJ2-7; D uncertain. Germline V gene data show CDR1 as MDHEN and CDR2 as SYDVKM. The CDR3 loop spans 12 amino acids. V gave up 5 bases and J gave up 9 bases, with 14 bases separating them. CDR3 sequence reads: CASSPQVTGQYF. The DNA for the CDR3 is TGTGCCAGCAGTCCCCAGGTGACTGGGCAGTACTTC.

The chain links TRBV3-1 (or the pseudogene TRBV3-2) to TRBJ1-1; no firm D call. The germline CDR1 and CDR2 sequences are LGHDT and YNNKEL (reference sequence). CDR3 length equals 14 residues. Trimming stripped 1 base from V and 5 bases from J, with 11 bases between. Here the CDR3 reads CASSQGTVRTEAFF. The CDR3, as DNA: TGTGCCAGCAGCCAAGGGACGGTACGAACTGAAGCTTTCTTT.